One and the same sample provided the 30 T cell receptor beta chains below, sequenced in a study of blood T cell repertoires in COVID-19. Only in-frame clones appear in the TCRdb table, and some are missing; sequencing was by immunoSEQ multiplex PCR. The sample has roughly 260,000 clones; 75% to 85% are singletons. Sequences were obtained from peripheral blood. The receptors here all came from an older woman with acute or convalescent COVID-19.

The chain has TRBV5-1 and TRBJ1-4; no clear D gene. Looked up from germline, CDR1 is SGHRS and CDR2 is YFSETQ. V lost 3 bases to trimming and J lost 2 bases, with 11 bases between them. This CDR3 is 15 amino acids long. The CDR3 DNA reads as TGCGCCAGCAGCTCGCGGCGTGGTACTAATGAAAAACTGTTTTTT. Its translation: CASSSRRGTNEKLFF.

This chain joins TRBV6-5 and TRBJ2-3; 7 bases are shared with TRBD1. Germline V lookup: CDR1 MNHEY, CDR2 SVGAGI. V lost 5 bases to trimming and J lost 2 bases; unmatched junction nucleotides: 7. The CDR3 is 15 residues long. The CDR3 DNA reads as TGTGCCAGCAGTCTCGACAGGGTCGACACAGATACGCAGTATTTT. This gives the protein CASSLDRVDTDTQYF.

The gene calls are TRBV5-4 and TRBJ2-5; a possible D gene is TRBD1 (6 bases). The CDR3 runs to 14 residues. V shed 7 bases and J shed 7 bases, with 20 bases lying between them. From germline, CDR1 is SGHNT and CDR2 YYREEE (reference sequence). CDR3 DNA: TGTGCCAGCCAGAAGTCGGACAGTGGGTTGACCCAGTACTTC. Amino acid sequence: CASQKSDSGLTQYF. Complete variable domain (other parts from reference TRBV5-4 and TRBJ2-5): ETGVTQSPTHLIKTRGQQVTLRCSSQSGHNTVSWYQQALGQGPQFIFQYYREEENGRGNFPPRFSGLQFPNYSSELNVNALELDDSALYLCASQKSDSGLTQYFGPGTRLLVL.

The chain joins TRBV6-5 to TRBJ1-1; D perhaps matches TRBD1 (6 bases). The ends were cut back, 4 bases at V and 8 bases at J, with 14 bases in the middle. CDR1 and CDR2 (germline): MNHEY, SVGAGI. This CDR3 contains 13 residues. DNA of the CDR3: TGTGCCAGCAGTTTAGGGGGAGGGGACGAAGCTTTCTTT. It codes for CASSLGGGDEAFF.

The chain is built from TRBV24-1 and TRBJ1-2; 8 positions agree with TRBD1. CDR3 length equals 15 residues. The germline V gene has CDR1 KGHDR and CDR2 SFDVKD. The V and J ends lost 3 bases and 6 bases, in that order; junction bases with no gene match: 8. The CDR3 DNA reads TGTGCCACCAGTGATCCAAACAGGGGGGAGGATGGCTACACCTTC. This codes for CATSDPNRGEDGYTF.

CDR3 amino acids: CATSRPRGQVNTEAFF. DNA for the CDR3: TGTGCCACCAGCAGACCCCGCGGACAGGTGAACACTGAAGCTTTCTTT. The chain combines TRBV15 with TRBJ1-1; 7 bases agree with TRBD1. The V segment lost 2 bases and the J segment 0 bases; nucleotides outside the gene matches: 6. The CDR3 length is 16 residues. From germline, CDR1 is LNHNV and CDR2 YYDKDF (reference sequence).

CDR3 DNA sequence: TGTGCCAGCAGCCAAGTGCTACTATCCTACGAGCAGTACTTC. It translates to CASSQVLLSYEQYF. The chain has TRBV4-2 and TRBJ2-7; D is uncertain. Trimming took off 1 base at V and 1 base at J, with 8 bases between the two ends. The CDR3 is 14 residues long. CDR1 and CDR2 (germline): LGHNA, YNFKEQ.

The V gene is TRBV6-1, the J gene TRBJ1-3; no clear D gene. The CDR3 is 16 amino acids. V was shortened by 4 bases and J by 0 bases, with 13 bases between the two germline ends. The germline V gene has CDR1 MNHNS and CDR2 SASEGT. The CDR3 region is CASSARTANSGNTIYF. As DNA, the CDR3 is TGTGCCAGCAGTGCCCGGACTGCCAACTCTGGAAACACCATATATTTT.

As DNA, the CDR3 is TGTGCCAGCAGCGTAGGCGAAAGGGGGGAGCAGTACTTC. Translated: CASSVGERGEQYF. The gene calls are TRBV9 and TRBJ2-7; D possibly corresponds to TRBD1 (6 bases). Between the trimmed V and J ends, which lost 0 bases and 7 bases, there was a span of 11 bases. The CDR3 is 13 amino acids. Looked up from germline, CDR1 is SGDLS and CDR2 is YYNGEE.

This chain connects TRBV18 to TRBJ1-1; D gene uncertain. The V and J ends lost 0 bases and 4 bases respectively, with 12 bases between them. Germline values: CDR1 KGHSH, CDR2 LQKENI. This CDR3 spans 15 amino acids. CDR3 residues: CASSPPSGISTEAFF. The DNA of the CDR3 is TGTGCCAGCTCACCACCGTCAGGAATTAGCACTGAAGCTTTCTTT.

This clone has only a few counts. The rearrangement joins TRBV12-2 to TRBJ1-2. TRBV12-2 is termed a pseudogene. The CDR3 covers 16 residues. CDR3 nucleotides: TGTGCAAGTCGCTTAGTCAGACGGAGCCTGGACTATGGCTACACCTTC. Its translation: CASRLVRRSLDYGYTF.

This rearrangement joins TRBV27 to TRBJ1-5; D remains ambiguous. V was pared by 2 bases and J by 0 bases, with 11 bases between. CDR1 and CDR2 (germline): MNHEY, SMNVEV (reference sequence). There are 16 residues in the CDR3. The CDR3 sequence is CASSLVALPSNQPQHF. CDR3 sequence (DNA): TGTGCCAGCAGTTTAGTGGCCCTCCCTAGCAATCAGCCCCAGCATTTT.

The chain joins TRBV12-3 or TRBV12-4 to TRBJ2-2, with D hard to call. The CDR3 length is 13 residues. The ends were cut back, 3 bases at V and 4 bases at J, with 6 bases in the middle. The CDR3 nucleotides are TGTGCCAGCAGTTTCGGTGTCACCGGGGAGCTGTTTTTT. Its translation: CASSFGVTGELFF.

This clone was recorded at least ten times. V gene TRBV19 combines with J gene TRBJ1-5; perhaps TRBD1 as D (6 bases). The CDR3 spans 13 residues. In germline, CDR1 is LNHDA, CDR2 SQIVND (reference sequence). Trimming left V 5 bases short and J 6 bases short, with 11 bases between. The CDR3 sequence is CASSGDIGQPQHF. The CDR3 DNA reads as TGTGCCAGTAGTGGGGACATCGGTCAGCCCCAGCATTTT.

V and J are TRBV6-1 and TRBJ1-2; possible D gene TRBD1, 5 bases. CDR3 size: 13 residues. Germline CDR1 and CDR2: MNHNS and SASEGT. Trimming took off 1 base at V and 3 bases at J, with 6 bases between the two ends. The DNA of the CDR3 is TGTGCCAGCAGTGAAGGACAGTACTATGGCTACACCTTC. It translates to CASSEGQYYGYTF.

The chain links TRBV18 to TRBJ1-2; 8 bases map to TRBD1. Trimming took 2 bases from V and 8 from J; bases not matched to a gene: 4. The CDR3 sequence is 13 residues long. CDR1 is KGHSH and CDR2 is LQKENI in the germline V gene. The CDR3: CASSPTTGEGYTF. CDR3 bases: TGTGCCAGCTCACCAACGACAGGGGAAGGCTACACCTTC.

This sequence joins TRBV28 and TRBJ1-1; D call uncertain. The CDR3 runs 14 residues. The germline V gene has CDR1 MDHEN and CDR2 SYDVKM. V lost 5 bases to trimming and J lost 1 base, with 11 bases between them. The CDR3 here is CASSALSGNTEAFF. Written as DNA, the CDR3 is TGTGCCAGCAGTGCCCTATCGGGGAACACTGAAGCTTTCTTT.

CDR3 in DNA: TGTGCCAGCAGCTTAGCGCTCGGACAGGGGTTCTATGGCTACACCTTC. Its protein is CASSLALGQGFYGYTF. V and J are TRBV7-2 and TRBJ1-2; TRBD1 matches at 9 bases. The V gene end was trimmed by 0 bases and the J gene end by 4 bases; junction bases not matched to a gene: 6. This CDR3 has 16 amino acids. CDR1 is SGHTA, CDR2 FQGNSA, per germline.

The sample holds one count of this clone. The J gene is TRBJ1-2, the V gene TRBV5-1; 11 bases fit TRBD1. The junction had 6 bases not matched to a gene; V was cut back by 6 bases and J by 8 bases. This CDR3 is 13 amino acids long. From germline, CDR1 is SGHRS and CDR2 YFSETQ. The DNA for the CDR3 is TGCGCCAGCACCGCCGGGACAGGGGGAGGCTACACCTTC. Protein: CASTAGTGGGYTF. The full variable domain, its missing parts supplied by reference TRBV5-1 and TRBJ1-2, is KAGVTQTPRYLIKTRGQQVTLSCSPISGHRSVSWYQQTPGQGLQFLFEYFSETQRNKGNFPGRFSGRQFSNSRSEMNVSTLELGDSALYLCASTAGTGGGYTFGSGTRLTVV.

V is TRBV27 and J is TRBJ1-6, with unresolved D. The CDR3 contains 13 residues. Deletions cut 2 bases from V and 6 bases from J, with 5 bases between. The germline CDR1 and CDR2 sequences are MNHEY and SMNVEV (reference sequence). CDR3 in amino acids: CASSLGPNSPLHF. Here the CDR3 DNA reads TGTGCCAGCAGTTTAGGCCCTAATTCACCCCTCCACTTT.

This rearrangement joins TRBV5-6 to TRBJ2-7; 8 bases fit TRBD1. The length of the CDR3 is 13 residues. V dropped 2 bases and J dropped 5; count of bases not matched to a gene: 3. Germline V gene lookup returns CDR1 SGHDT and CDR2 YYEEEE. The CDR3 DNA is TGTGCCAGCAGCTTTCGGACAGGGCACGAGCAGTACTTC. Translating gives CASSFRTGHEQYF.

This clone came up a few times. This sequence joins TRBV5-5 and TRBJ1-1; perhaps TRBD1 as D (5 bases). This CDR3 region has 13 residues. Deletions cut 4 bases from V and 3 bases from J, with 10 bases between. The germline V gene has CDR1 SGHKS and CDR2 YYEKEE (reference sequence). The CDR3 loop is CASSPQVYTEAFF. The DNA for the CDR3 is TGTGCCAGCAGCCCACAGGTCTACACTGAAGCTTTCTTT.

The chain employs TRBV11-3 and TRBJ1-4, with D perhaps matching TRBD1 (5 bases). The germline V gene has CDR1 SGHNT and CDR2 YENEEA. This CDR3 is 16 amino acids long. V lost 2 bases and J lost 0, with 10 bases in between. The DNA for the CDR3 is TGTGCCAGCAGCTTAAACAGGAGAGCAACTAATGAAAAACTGTTTTTT. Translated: CASSLNRRATNEKLFF.

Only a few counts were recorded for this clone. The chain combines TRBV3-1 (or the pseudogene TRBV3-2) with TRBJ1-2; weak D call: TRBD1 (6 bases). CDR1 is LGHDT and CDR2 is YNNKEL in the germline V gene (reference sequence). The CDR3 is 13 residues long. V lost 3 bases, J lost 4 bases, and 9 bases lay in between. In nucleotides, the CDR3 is TGTGCCAGCAGCCAGCGGACAGTCTATGGCTACACCTTC. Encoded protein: CASSQRTVYGYTF.

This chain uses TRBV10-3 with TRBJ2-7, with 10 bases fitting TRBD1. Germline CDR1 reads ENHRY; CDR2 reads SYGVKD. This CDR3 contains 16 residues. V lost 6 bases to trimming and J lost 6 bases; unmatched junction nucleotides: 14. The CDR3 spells CAIRSEPGQGYSEQYF. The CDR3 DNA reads TGTGCCATCAGATCCGAACCGGGACAGGGGTACTCCGAGCAGTACTTC.

CDR3 loop: CASSFSGANTEAFF. The CDR3 region has the DNA TGTGCCAGCAGCTTCTCTGGGGCGAACACTGAAGCTTTCTTT. The V and J genes are TRBV7-2 and TRBJ1-1, with D tentatively TRBD1 (5 bases). Germline V gives CDR1 SGHTA, CDR2 FQGNSA. V was cut by 3 bases and J by 1 base, with 9 bases left in between. The CDR3 has 14 residues.

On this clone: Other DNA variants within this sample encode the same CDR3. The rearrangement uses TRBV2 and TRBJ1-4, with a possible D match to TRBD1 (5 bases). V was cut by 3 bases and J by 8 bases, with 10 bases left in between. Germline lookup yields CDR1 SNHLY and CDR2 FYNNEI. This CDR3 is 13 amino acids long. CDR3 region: CASSDQGGEKLFF. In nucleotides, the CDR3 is TGTGCCAGCAGTGACCAGGGTGGGGAAAAACTGTTTTTT.

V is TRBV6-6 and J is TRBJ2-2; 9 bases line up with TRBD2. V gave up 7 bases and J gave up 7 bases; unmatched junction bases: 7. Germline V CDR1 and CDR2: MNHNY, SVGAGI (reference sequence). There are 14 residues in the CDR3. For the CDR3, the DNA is TGTGCCAGCAATGCGGGGGGGCAGATCGGGGAGCTGTTTTTT. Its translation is CASNAGGQIGELFF.

CDR3 region: CASSYSLGGEQPQHF. In DNA form, the CDR3 reads TGTGCCAGCAGTTACTCATTGGGGGGAGAACAGCCCCAGCATTTT. The genes are TRBV6-6 and TRBJ1-5; possibly TRBD1 for D (5 bases). Germline V CDR1 and CDR2: MNHNY, SVGAGI (reference sequence). V dropped 0 bases and J dropped 7 bases, with 13 bases sitting between them. The CDR3 has 15 residues.

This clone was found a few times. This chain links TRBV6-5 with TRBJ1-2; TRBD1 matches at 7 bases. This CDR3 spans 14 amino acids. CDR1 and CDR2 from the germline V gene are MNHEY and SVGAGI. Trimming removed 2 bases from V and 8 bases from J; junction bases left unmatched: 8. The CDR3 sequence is CASSYRDSRGGYTF. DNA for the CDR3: TGTGCCAGCAGTTACCGGGACAGCCGAGGGGGCTACACCTTC.